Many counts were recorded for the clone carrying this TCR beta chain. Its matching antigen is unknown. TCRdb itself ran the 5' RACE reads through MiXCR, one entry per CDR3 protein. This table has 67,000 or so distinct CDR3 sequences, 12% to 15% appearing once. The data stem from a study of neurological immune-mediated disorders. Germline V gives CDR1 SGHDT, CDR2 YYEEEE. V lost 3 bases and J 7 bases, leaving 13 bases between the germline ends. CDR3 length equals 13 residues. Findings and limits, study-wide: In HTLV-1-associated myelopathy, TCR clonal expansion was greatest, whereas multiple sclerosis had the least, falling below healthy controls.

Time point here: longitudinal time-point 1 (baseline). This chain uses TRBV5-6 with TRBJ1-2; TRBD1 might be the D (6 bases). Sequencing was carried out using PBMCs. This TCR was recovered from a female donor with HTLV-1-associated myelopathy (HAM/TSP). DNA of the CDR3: TGTGCCAGCAGCTCCCAGGGGAGTCCTGGCTACACCTTC. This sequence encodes CASSSQGSPGYTF.